This record looks at one TCR beta chain sequence and its context. Its specific antigen is unknown. Base qualities are not provided; no much larger clone lies one nucleotide away. Per the germline V gene, SGHAT is the CDR1 and FQNNGV is the CDR2. From V the trimming removes 5 bases and from J it removes 2 bases, while the gene matches leave 6 bases of the junction unaccounted for. There are 15 amino acids in the CDR3, from cysteine to phenylalanine inclusive. Of the read, only the CDR3 DNA is kept; its 45 bases are in frame from base 1. The data originate from a study of CD8+CD57+ T cells in acquired aplastic anemia (dated by TCRdb to about 2018). Broadly, across the study: On average, sorted CD4+ and CD8+ cells yielded about 3 ug of extracted DNA, with a range of 0.2 to 27.4 ug. An average of roughly 10 million reads for CD4+ cells and 11 million or so reads for CD8+ cells was obtained from healthy donor samples.

In this study, sorted CD4+ and CD8+ T cells from the blood of healthy subjects and of severe aplastic anemia patients had their TCR repertoires deep-sequenced. Ficoll-Paque density gradient centrifugation was used to isolate peripheral blood mononuclear cells. Before DNA extraction, CD4+ and CD8+ T cells were sorted with FACS or magnetic beads. Genomic DNA was used as template for profiling of TCR beta VDJ combinations and CDR3 sequences. An Illumina HiSeq 2000 was the platform used for TCR repertoire sequencing. In the source study's methods: TRBV/TRBJ rearrangement plots, CDR3 size and DJ length profiles, and Simpson's diversity index were used to assess repertoires. Whichever DNA sequence was most abundant in the deep sequencing data was defined as the immunodominant clone. CDR3 amino acid sequences were checked for sharing between subjects and were compared against published repertoires and the VDJdb database. TCRdb applied fastp at Q25 and MiXCR to the public reads, then kept only in-frame beta chains. Under each unique CDR3 protein, matching rows form one entry showing the most common genes and DNA. None of the V and J calls come from the authors' own analysis; TCRdb made them. For this sample the table gives 400,000 to 500,000 distinct CDR3 sequences, of which around 68% were detected only once. Together, the top ten hold 4% of the sample.

Summary of the overall study and its limitations: Some 31 CD8+ CDR3 sequences were shared between patients and controls but appeared highly expressed in patients and within their immunodominant clones. Patients and healthy controls showed no significant difference in CD8+ Simpson's diversity (P=0.060).

Sequenced: sorted CD4+, CD8+, or CD8+CD57+ T cells (not recorded which) from PBMCs. The sequence came from a human donor in good health, serving as a control. The V gene is TRBV11-2 and the J gene is TRBJ2-7; 10 bases in the middle match TRBD1. The CDR3 protein: CASSPPGTGAYEQYF. The bases read TGTGCCAGCAGCCCCCCCGGGACAGGGGCCTACGAGCAGTACTTC.